This TCR beta chain was captured in a study of identical twins. Study-level findings and limits: Analyses of zero insertions could, in part, be confounded by invariant MAIT and iNKT cells.

Turning to this clonotype: What it binds is not known.

This CDR3 contains 17 residues. V was clipped by 4 bases and J by 4 bases; unmatched bases: 6. CDR1 SNHLY and CDR2 FYNNEI come from the germline V gene. A template switching step contributed a universal primer site, while unique molecular identifiers were present in the cDNA. Each CDR3 protein is one row after TCRdb ran MiXCR on the 5' RACE reads. The sample carries a few hundred thousand distinct CDR3 sequences, 9.6% recorded once. This same sample was also taken into another study, of yellow fever vaccine responses in identical twins.

This chain links TRBV2 with TRBJ2-1; 14 bases line up with TRBD2. Sequenced sample: PBMCs. The sequence was obtained from a woman aged 18-29 years in good health. The CDR3 bases are TGTGCCAGCAGTGTACGGACTAGCGGGGGGTCATACAATGAGCAGTTCTTC. Protein: CASSVRTSGGSYNEQFF.